The T cell receptor (beta chain) under discussion was sequenced for a study of OX40 agonist ivuxolimab in advanced cancers. For the study at large: Patients achieving partial responses numbered three: one hepatocellular carcinoma case and two cutaneous melanoma cases. Overall study results and limits: Some patients who did not respond also had low normalized T-cell clonal expansion. At doses 0.1 to 3.0 mg/kg, CD4+ and CD8+ clones expanded.

Sequencing used immunoSEQ multiplex PCR; TCRdb keeps in-frame clones, though not all of them. The sample holds about 69,000 clones, 90% seen once. It was autoimmune disease history or systemic immunosuppression that excluded patients. This CDR3 has 15 residues. Germline CDR1 MDHEN, CDR2 SYDVKM. V lost 5 bases to trimming and J lost 7 bases; unmatched junction nucleotides: 14. To note about this clone: Antigen: not known.

This receptor was identified in an adult with an advanced solid tumor such as melanoma, head and neck, liver or kidney cancer. This material consisted of CD4+ or CD8+ T cells sorted from blood, taken in a trial of the OX40 agonist ivuxolimab. The V gene is TRBV28, the J gene TRBJ2-7, with 7 bases lining up with TRBD1. The CDR3 bases are TGTGCCAGCAGTGCCCGGGACAGAGTTGTTTTAGAGCAGTACTTC. It encodes CASSARDRVVLEQYF.